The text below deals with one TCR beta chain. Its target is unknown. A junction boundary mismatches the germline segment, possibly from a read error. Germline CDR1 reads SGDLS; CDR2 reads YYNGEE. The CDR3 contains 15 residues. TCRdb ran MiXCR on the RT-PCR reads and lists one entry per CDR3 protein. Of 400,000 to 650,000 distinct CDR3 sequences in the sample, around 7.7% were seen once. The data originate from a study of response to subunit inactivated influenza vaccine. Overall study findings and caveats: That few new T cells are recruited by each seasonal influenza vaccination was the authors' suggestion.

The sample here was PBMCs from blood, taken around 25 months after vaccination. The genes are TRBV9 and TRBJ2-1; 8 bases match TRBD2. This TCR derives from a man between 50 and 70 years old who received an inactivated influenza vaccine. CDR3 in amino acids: CASSVSGTSHNEQFF. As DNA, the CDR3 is TGTGCCAGCAGCGTTAGCGGGACCTCCCACAATGAGCAGTTCTTC. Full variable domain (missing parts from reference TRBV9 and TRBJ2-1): DSGVTQTPKHLITATGQRVTLRCSPRSGDLSVYWYQQSLDQGLQFLIQYYNGEERAKGNILERFSAQQFPDLHSELNLSSLELGDSALYFCASSVSGTSHNEQFFGPGTRLTVL.